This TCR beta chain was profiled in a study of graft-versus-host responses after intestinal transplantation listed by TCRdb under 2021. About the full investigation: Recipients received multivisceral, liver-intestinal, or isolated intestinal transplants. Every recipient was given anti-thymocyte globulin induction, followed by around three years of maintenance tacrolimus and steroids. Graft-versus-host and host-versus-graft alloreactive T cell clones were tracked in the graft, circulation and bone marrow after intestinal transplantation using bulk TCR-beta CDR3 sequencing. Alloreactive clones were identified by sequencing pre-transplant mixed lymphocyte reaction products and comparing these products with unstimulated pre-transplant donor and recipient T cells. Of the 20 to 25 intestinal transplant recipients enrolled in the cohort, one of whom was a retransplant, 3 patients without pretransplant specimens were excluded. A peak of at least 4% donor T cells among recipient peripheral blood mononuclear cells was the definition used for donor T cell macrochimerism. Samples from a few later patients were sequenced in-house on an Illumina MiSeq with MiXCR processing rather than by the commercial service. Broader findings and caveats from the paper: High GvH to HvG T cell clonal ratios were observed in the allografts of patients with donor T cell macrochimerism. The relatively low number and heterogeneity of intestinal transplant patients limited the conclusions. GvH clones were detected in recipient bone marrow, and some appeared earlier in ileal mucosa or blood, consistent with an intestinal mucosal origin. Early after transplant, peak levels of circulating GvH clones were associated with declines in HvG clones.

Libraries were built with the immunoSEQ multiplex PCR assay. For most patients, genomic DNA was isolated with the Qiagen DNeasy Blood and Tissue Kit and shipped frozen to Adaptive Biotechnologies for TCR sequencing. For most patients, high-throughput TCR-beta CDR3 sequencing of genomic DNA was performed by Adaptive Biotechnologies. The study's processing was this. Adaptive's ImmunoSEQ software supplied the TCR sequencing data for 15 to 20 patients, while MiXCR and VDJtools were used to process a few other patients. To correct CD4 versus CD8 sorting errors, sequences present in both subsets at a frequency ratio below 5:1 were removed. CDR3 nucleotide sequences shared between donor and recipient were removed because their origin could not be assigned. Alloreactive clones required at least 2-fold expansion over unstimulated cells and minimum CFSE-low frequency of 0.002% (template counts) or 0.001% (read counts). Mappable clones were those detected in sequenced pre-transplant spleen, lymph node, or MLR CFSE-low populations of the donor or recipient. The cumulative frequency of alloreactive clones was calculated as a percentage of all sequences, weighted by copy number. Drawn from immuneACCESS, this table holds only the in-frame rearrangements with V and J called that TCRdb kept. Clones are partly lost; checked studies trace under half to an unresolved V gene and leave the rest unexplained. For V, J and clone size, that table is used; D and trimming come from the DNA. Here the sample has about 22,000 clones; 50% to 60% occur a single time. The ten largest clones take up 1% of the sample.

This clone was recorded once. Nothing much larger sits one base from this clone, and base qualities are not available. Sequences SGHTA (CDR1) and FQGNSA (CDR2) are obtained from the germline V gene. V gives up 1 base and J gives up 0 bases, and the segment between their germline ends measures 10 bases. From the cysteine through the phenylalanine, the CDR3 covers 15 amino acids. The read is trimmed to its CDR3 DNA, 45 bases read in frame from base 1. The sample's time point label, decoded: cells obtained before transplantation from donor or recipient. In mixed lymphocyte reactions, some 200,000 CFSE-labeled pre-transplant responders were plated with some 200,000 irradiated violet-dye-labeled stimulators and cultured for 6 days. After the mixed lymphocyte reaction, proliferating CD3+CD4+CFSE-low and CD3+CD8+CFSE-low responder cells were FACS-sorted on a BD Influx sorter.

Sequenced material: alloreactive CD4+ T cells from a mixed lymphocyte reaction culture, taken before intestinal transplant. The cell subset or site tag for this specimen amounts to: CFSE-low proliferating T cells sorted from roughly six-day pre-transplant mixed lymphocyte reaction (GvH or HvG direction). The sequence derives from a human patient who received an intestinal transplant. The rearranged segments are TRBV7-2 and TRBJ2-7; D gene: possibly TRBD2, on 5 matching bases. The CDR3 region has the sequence CASSLGSGNSYEQYF. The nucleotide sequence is TGTGCCAGCAGCTTAGGGAGCGGAAACTCCTACGAGCAGTACTTC.